The 13 T cell receptor beta chains reported below all come from one sample, sequenced in a study of a mutant IDH1 vaccine in newly diagnosed glioma. The time point denotes: week 5, during vaccination. Topical imiquimod accompanied each vaccine dose, which consisted of 300 ug of mutant IDH1 20-mer peptide. These receptors' targets are unknown. The data were produced by immunoSEQ multiplex PCR, yet TCRdb's version contains in-frame clones alone and is incomplete. The sample yields around 52,000 clones, about 90% seen once. Source: PBMCs, taken from a glioma patient whose treatment included an IDH1 peptide vaccine. The receptors stem from a middle-aged woman with glioma.

The genes are TRBV27 and TRBJ2-7; tentative D call: TRBD1 (6 bases). Germline V lookup: CDR1 MNHEY, CDR2 SMNVEV (reference sequence). The CDR3 length is 15 residues. Between the trimmed V and J ends, which lost 4 bases and 3 bases, there was a span of 16 bases. The CDR3 DNA is TGTGCCAGCAGTTGGGACCGGGACACTTACTACGAGCAGTACTTC. Residues: CASSWDRDTYYEQYF.

This clone was counted a single time. The chain joins TRBV10-3 to TRBJ1-6; the match to TRBD1 covers 7 bases. There are 15 residues in the CDR3. Germline V gene lookup returns CDR1 ENHRY and CDR2 SYGVKD. Trimming at V came to 6 bases and at J to 4 bases, leaving 6 bases not matched to a gene. This CDR3 reads CAISSQGPYNSPLHF. The CDR3 DNA reads TGTGCCATCAGCTCACAGGGGCCTTATAATTCACCCCTCCACTTT.

This clone is a singleton in its sample. The genes are TRBV6-5 and TRBJ1-6, with no clear D. CDR1 is MNHEY, CDR2 SVGAGI, per germline. V lost 7 bases, J lost 8 bases, and 18 bases lay in between. The CDR3 loop spans 15 amino acids. DNA of the CDR3: TGTGCCAGCAAAAGAAAGGGAGGGAACGATTCACCCCTCCACTTT. Protein sequence: CASKRKGGNDSPLHF.

The chain is built from TRBV6-1 and TRBJ2-1; D might be TRBD2 (5 bases). Trimming pared 4 bases from V and 9 bases from J, leaving 13 bases between. Germline V gene data show CDR1 as MNHNS and CDR2 as SASEGT. The CDR3 loop spans 13 amino acids. The CDR3, as DNA: TGTGCCAGCAGTGGCACTAGATTCGGTGAGCAGTTCTTC. Protein product: CASSGTRFGEQFF.

Written as DNA, the CDR3 is TGCGCCAGCAGCCAAGATTCCAGGGGGCAGGCCGAGCAGTACTTC. It encodes CASSQDSRGQAEQYF. The V and J genes are TRBV4-1 and TRBJ2-7; 8 bases are a match to TRBD1. This CDR3 contains 15 residues. V gave up 0 bases and J gave up 6 bases; unmatched junction bases: 7. CDR1 and CDR2 from the germline V gene are MGHRA and YSYEKL.

CDR3 sequence: CASSFGGLDQPQHF. The CDR3 nucleotides read TGCGCCAGCAGCTTCGGGGGCCTTGATCAGCCCCAGCATTTT. The chain employs TRBV5-1 and TRBJ1-5, with a tentative D call TRBD1 (6 bases). Germline V gives CDR1 SGHRS, CDR2 YFSETQ. Trimming took 2 bases from V and 5 from J, leaving 11 bases between them. This CDR3 region has 14 residues. The full variable domain, its missing parts supplied by reference TRBV5-1 and TRBJ1-5, is KAGVTQTPRYLIKTRGQQVTLSCSPISGHRSVSWYQQTPGQGLQFLFEYFSETQRNKGNFPGRFSGRQFSNSRSEMNVSTLELGDSALYLCASSFGGLDQPQHFGDGTRLSIL.

The chain is built from TRBV11-2 and TRBJ1-2, with 9 bases fitting TRBD1. The junction had 12 bases not matched to a gene; V was cut back by 7 bases and J by 3 bases. CDR3 length: 16 residues. Germline CDR1 SGHAT, CDR2 FQNNGV. The CDR3 bases are TGTGCCAGCACCCCGAACCGGGACAGGGTCCACTATGGCTACACCTTC. Translating it yields CASTPNRDRVHYGYTF.

V and J are TRBV5-1 and TRBJ1-4; D perhaps matches TRBD1 (5 bases). Looked up from germline, CDR1 is SGHRS and CDR2 is YFSETQ. The V gene lost 5 bases and the J gene lost 6 bases, with 14 bases spanning the gap. The CDR3 totals 14 residues. CDR3 protein: CASRFGTDDEKLFF. CDR3 bases: TGCGCCAGCAGGTTCGGGACGGACGATGAAAAACTGTTTTTT. Using reference TRBV5-1 and TRBJ1-4 for the parts outside the CDR3, the full variable domain is KAGVTQTPRYLIKTRGQQVTLSCSPISGHRSVSWYQQTPGQGLQFLFEYFSETQRNKGNFPGRFSGRQFSNSRSEMNVSTLELGDSALYLCASRFGTDDEKLFFGSGTQLSVL.

The J gene is TRBJ2-5, the V gene TRBV5-1, with 7 bases that match TRBD2. Trimming cost V 0 bases and J 2 bases; bases outside gene matches: 4. In germline, CDR1 is SGHRS, CDR2 YFSETQ. The CDR3 contains 15 residues. The CDR3 DNA follows: TGCGCCAGCAGCTTGGGGTCCGGGGGGCAAGAGACCCAGTACTTC. Translated: CASSLGSGGQETQYF.

The rearrangement joins TRBV5-1 to TRBJ2-7; D call uncertain. The CDR3 totals 16 residues. CDR1 and CDR2 (germline): SGHRS, YFSETQ. Between the trimmed V and J ends, which lost 2 bases and 2 bases, there was a span of 17 bases. CDR3 residues: CASSFSGGRSPYEQYF. The CDR3 DNA reads as TGCGCCAGCAGCTTCTCCGGCGGCAGGTCCCCCTACGAGCAGTACTTC.

The chain recombines TRBV10-3 with TRBJ2-7; 9 bases are shared with TRBD2. Germline V gene sequence: CDR1 ENHRY, CDR2 SYGVKD. The CDR3 contains 16 residues. J gave up 2 bases and V 0 bases, and 5 bases lay outside the gene matches. The CDR3 nucleotides read TGTGCCATCAGTGAGTCGGTAGCGGGAGAGGCCTACGAGCAGTACTTC. This sequence encodes CAISESVAGEAYEQYF.

Points on this clone: This specimen includes other DNA sequences encoding the same CDR3. The chain combines TRBV4-2 with TRBJ2-7, with 10 bases that match TRBD1. The CDR3 extends over 14 amino acids. V lost 3 bases, J lost 1 base, and 0 bases stayed unmatched. Germline values: CDR1 LGHNA, CDR2 YNFKEQ. CDR3 amino acids: CASSQGQGSYEQYF. The CDR3 DNA sequence: TGTGCCAGCAGCCAGGGACAGGGGTCCTACGAGCAGTACTTC.

V usage is TRBV14 and J usage is TRBJ2-7, with D perhaps TRBD2 (5 bases). Germline V gene data show CDR1 as SGHDN and CDR2 as FVKESK. Trimming pared 2 bases from V and 3 bases from J, leaving 11 bases between. The CDR3 contains 14 residues. CDR3 protein: CASSQPGRVYEQYF. The CDR3 DNA reads TGTGCCAGCAGCCAACCGGGAAGGGTCTACGAGCAGTACTTC.